This T cell receptor beta chain came from a study of T cell responses to AZD1222 COVID-19 vaccine. This table comes from immunoSEQ multiplex PCR, and its TCRdb copy is limited to in-frame clones, with some not included. The top ten clones hold about 7.1% of a sample with 110,000 or so clones, about 89% of them seen once. Germline V gives CDR1 SGHKS, CDR2 YYEKEE (reference sequence). The V and J ends lost 4 bases and 2 bases respectively, with 15 bases between them. This CDR3 has 16 residues. Sequencing used peripheral blood, obtained 28 days after the second AZD1222 dose. The clonotype originates from an adult who received the AZD1222 COVID-19 vaccine. V usage is TRBV5-5 and J usage is TRBJ2-2, with unresolved D. CDR3 nucleotide sequence: TGTGCCAGCAGCAGAGGCCCGACGCTCAACACCGGGGAGCTGTTTTTT. Protein sequence: CASSRGPTLNTGELFF.